The present TCR beta chain was sequenced within a study of Graves' ophthalmopathy and Graves' hyperthyroidism. This clonotype has at least ten counts. Transcripts of RNA were the source for amplifying TCR beta CDR3 regions. The library came from an HTBI-primed first-round RT-PCR and a second-round multiplex PCR. From the multiplex PCR reads, TCRdb called clonotypes with MiXCR, one entry per CDR3 protein. This table holds about 1.2 million distinct CDR3 sequences, about 35% found once. Uncontrolled infections, pregnancy, lactation or other autoimmune diseases led to patient exclusion. Trimming left V 3 bases short and J 3 bases short, with 13 bases between. Germline V lookup: CDR1 SGHKS, CDR2 YYEKEE (reference sequence). CDR3 length equals 14 residues.

Sequencing used peripheral blood or thyroid tissue (not recorded which). The source of this sequence is an adult man with Graves' hyperthyroidism. The chain links TRBV5-5 to TRBJ2-7; D tentatively fits TRBD1 or TRBD2 (5 bases each). DNA of the CDR3: TGTGCCAGCAGCTCGGGACCGGTTAGCTACGAGCAGTACTTC. Protein product: CASSSGPVSYEQYF.